This T cell receptor beta chain was recorded in a study of PD-1 blockade in mismatch repair-deficient tumors. For the study at large: Enrolled about 2012-2016, patients had progressing, pretreated mismatch repair-deficient cancers of more than ten types. Points from the study as a whole: Rapid post-treatment expansion, then contraction, generally preceding radiologic response, marked tumor-resident clones.

The data were produced by immunoSEQ multiplex PCR, yet TCRdb's version contains in-frame clones alone and is incomplete. The sample includes approximately 40,000 clones, roughly 83% of them seen just once. This CDR3 comprises 13 residues. V was shortened by 2 bases and J by 5 bases, with 11 bases between the two germline ends. Germline V gene data show CDR1 as SGHDT and CDR2 as YYEEEE. This clone has a handful of counts. Antigen unknown. Every patient had mismatch repair deficiency by PCR or immunohistochemistry. The chain uses TRBV5-6 and TRBJ2-7; D perhaps matches TRBD1 (6 bases). The material sequenced was peripheral blood, taken 4 weeks after starting pembrolizumab. The sequence derives from an adult with mismatch repair-deficient cancer. Here the CDR3 reads CASSFTGRHEQYF. In DNA, the CDR3 is TGTGCCAGCAGCTTCACAGGGCGCCACGAGCAGTACTTC.